This T cell receptor (beta chain) comes out of a study of CD8+CD57+ T cells in acquired aplastic anemia. Regarding the study as a whole: Fewer than 35 CD8+ CDR3 sequences occurred in both the patients and the controls.

As to this clonotype: No antigen is known for it.

Both TCR beta VDJ combination and CDR3 sequence profiling were carried out. Genomic DNA was the template for this profiling. TCRdb analysed the reads with MiXCR anew, one entry per CDR3 protein. Seen here are some 170,000 distinct CDR3 sequences, approximately 40% observed once, and the top ten hold 1.1%. CDR1 and CDR2 (germline): LNHNV, YYDKDF (reference sequence). V shed 4 bases and J 8 bases; nucleotides not matched to a gene: 3. CDR3 length: 13 amino acids. Sequencing input: sorted CD4+, CD8+, or CD8+CD57+ T cells (not recorded which) from PBMCs. The chain employs TRBV15 and TRBJ1-4, with TRBD1 matching 8 bases. The source is a human donor in good health. This CDR3 is CATSTGQGEKLFF. The CDR3 DNA reads as TGTGCCACCAGCACAGGACAGGGCGAAAAACTGTTTTTT.